This passage covers 27 T cell receptor beta chains from one sample sequenced in a study of identifying expanded T cells in peripheral blood. Assay used: immunoSEQ multiplex PCR; TCRdb lists only in-frame clones, some missing. The profile shows about 58,000 clones, 89% of them singletons. The specimen sequenced was blood. Every receptor here comes from a person aged 18-70 years in good health.

CDR3 sequence (DNA): TGTGCCAGCAGTTTAGGTCAGGACAATGAGCAGTTCTTC. Translation gives CASSLGQDNEQFF. This sequence joins TRBV27 and TRBJ2-1, with D unresolved. This CDR3 spans 13 amino acids. The ends were cut back, 2 bases at V and 5 bases at J, with 7 bases in the middle. Germline CDR1 and CDR2: MNHEY and SMNVEV (reference sequence).

The rearrangement links TRBV7-2 to TRBJ2-7; TRBD1 is a possible D gene (6 bases). Germline CDR1 SGHTA, CDR2 FQGNSA. The CDR3 loop spans 14 amino acids. The ends were cut back, 3 bases at V and 7 bases at J, with 16 bases in the middle. CDR3 DNA sequence: TGTGCCAGCAGCTTTTACAGGGAACATCGGGAGCAGTACTTC. Its protein product is CASSFYREHREQYF.

The gene calls are TRBV29-1 and TRBJ2-3; 7 bases map to TRBD1. Germline lookup yields CDR1 SQVTM and CDR2 ANQGSEA. With V trimmed by 6 bases and J by 0 bases, 9 bases remained unmatched. CDR3 length equals 15 residues. This chain's CDR3 is CSVDKQGRSTDTQYF. CDR3 DNA sequence: TGCAGCGTCGACAAACAGGGGAGAAGCACAGATACGCAGTATTTT.

The rearrangement links TRBV6-6 to TRBJ1-5, with D tentatively TRBD1 (6 bases). Germline V gives CDR1 MNHNY, CDR2 SVGAGI (reference sequence). CDR3 length: 14 residues. V dropped 4 bases and J dropped 7 bases, with 14 bases sitting between them. CDR3 sequence: CASSSQGGKQPQHF. As DNA, the CDR3 is TGTGCCAGCAGTTCCCAAGGGGGAAAGCAGCCCCAGCATTTT.

This clone appeared once. The chain has TRBV19 and TRBJ2-2, with a tentative D call TRBD1 (5 bases). V lost 6 bases and J 7 bases, leaving 18 bases between the germline ends. The CDR3 length is 15 residues. Per germline, CDR1 LNHDA and CDR2 SQIVND (reference sequence). This CDR3 reads CASSPDWAQGGELFF. DNA for the CDR3: TGTGCCAGTAGCCCCGACTGGGCCCAGGGCGGGGAGCTGTTTTTT.

This clone was seen a handful of times. The gene calls are TRBV10-3 and TRBJ2-7; 14 bases align to TRBD2. CDR1 and CDR2 (germline): ENHRY, SYGVKD. J gave up 3 bases and V 8 bases, and 0 bases lay outside the gene matches. CDR3 length equals 13 residues. The CDR3 nucleotides are TGTGCCATCGGGACTAGCGGGAGCTACGAGCAGTACTTC. This sequence encodes CAIGTSGSYEQYF.

About this clone: A junction boundary mismatches the germline segment, possibly from a read error. The V and J genes are TRBV7-2 and TRBJ2-2, with TRBD1 matching 8 bases. Germline V gene sequence: CDR1 SGHTA, CDR2 FQGNSA. The CDR3 contains 16 residues. The CDR3 DNA reads TGTGCCAGCAGCTTAGGTGCCAGGGGGCCTTACGGCGGAGCTGTTTTT. Protein product: CASSLGARGPYGGAVF.

This rearrangement joins TRBV6-5 to TRBJ1-6; D not resolved. V gave up 5 bases and J gave up 10 bases, with 15 bases separating them. The CDR3 spans 14 residues. The germline gives CDR1 MNHEY, CDR2 SVGAGI. In DNA, the CDR3 is TGTGCCAGCAGTCAAGATGGCACGGGGTCACCCCTCCACTTT. Protein sequence: CASSQDGTGSPLHF.

J is TRBJ1-1 and V is TRBV4-1; tentatively, D is TRBD1 (6 bases). Germline-derived CDR1 and CDR2 are MGHRA and YSYEKL. The CDR3 consists of 16 residues. V lost 3 bases, J lost 7 bases, and 21 bases lay in between. The CDR3 DNA is TGCGCCAGCAGCCAGGGGATGGGCAGGGGACACATTGAAGCTTTCTTT. Its translation: CASSQGMGRGHIEAFF.

V gene TRBV21-1 combines with J gene TRBJ2-7; TRBD1, the D gene given by the table, was not confirmed from the DNA. TRBV21-1 is assigned pseudogene status. The CDR3 contains 14 residues. The CDR3 region is CASRGTGGRYEQYF. The CDR3 DNA sequence: TGTGCCAGCAGAGGGACAGGGGGCCGCTACGAGCAGTACTTC.

The rearrangement uses TRBV4-1 and TRBJ1-1; D perhaps matches TRBD1 (5 bases). The germline V gene has CDR1 MGHRA and CDR2 YSYEKL. The CDR3 length is 16 residues. The V gene lost 2 bases and the J gene lost 3 bases, with 16 bases spanning the gap. The CDR3 here is CASSQTSGTPDTEAFF. In DNA form, the CDR3 reads TGCGCCAGCAGCCAAACCTCCGGGACGCCGGACACTGAAGCTTTCTTT.

The CDR3 nucleotides are TGTGCCAGCAGCTTATTATTGGTCGCAGATACGCAGTATTTT. Its translation is CASSLLLVADTQYF. V is TRBV7-2 and J is TRBJ2-3; D not certain. This CDR3 has 14 residues. Trimming shortened V by 2 bases and J by 4 bases, and 10 bases separated the two germline ends. The V gene's germline CDR1 is SGHTA and CDR2 FQGNSA.

This clone was picked up a small number of times. The chain is built from TRBV2 and TRBJ2-7; D gene ambiguous. V lost 6 bases and J 6 bases, leaving 12 bases between the germline ends. The CDR3 has 12 amino acids. Germline-derived CDR1 and CDR2 are SNHLY and FYNNEI. DNA for the CDR3: TGTGCCAGCAGCCTCAGTATAGGCGAGCAGTACTTC. Translated: CASSLSIGEQYF.

This chain links TRBV6-4 with TRBJ2-1; 9 bases line up with TRBD2. The length of the CDR3 is 16 residues. From germline, CDR1 is MRHNA and CDR2 SNTAGT. J gave up 4 bases and V 3 bases, and 7 bases lay outside the gene matches. The CDR3 is CASSERAAGGYNEQFF. The CDR3 DNA reads as TGTGCCAGCAGTGAGCGAGCGGCGGGGGGGTACAATGAGCAGTTCTTC.

The gene calls are TRBV6-6 and TRBJ1-5, with 7 bases identical to TRBD1. V shed 6 bases, J shed 4 bases, and the junction held 9 bases outside the gene matches. The germline CDR1 and CDR2 sequences are MNHNY and SVGAGI (reference sequence). The length of the CDR3 is 15 residues. The CDR3 spells CASRLTGTGNQPQHF. CDR3 in DNA: TGTGCCAGCAGATTGACAGGGACGGGGAATCAGCCCCAGCATTTT.

The chain employs TRBV30 and TRBJ2-5, with D uncertain. V was shortened by 0 bases and J by 0 bases, with 8 bases between the two germline ends. This CDR3 spans 14 amino acids. Germline loops: CDR1 GTSNPN, CDR2 SVGIG (reference sequence). CDR3 protein: CAWSVLLYQETQYF. In DNA form, the CDR3 reads TGTGCCTGGAGTGTATTATTATACCAAGAGACCCAGTACTTC.

V and J are TRBV10-2 and TRBJ1-6; 11 bases fit TRBD1. Trimming removed 7 bases from V and 13 bases from J; junction bases left unmatched: 9. The CDR3 has 14 residues. CDR1 and CDR2 from the germline V gene are WSHSY and SAAADI. The CDR3 protein is CASTPGTGGIPLHF. CDR3 nucleotides: TGCGCCAGCACCCCCGGGACAGGGGGGATCCCCCTCCACTTT.

This clone appeared a single time. The chain links TRBV30 to TRBJ2-7; TRBD1 matches at 7 bases. J gave up 6 bases and V 2 bases, and 7 bases lay outside the gene matches. This CDR3 is 13 amino acids long. Germline-derived CDR1 and CDR2 are GTSNPN and SVGIG (reference sequence). Here the CDR3 reads CAWSTTGRGEQYF. The DNA of the CDR3 is TGTGCCTGGAGTACGACAGGGAGAGGCGAGCAGTACTTC.

CDR3 DNA: TGTGCCAGCAGCTTGATAGGACAGGGACGGAACACCGGGGAGCTGTTTTTT. Amino acid sequence: CASSLIGQGRNTGELFF. The chain couples TRBV5-4 to TRBJ2-2; 8 bases match TRBD1. Germline V lookup: CDR1 SGHNT, CDR2 YYREEE (reference sequence). The CDR3 runs to 17 residues. Losses at the gene ends were 1 base for V and 1 base for J; bases not matched to a gene: 6. The full variable domain, with the rest looked up from reference TRBV5-4 and TRBJ2-2, is ETGVTQSPTHLIKTRGQQVTLRCSSQSGHNTVSWYQQALGQGPQFIFQYYREEENGRGNFPPRFSGLQFPNYSSELNVNALELDDSALYLCASSLIGQGRNTGELFFGEGSRLTVL.

The chain joins TRBV6-1 to TRBJ2-7, with TRBD1 identical over 11 bases. V trimming: 4 bases; J trimming: 3 bases; junction bases outside the gene matches: 5. Germline V gene lookup returns CDR1 MNHNS and CDR2 SASEGT. CDR3 size: 15 residues. CDR3 sequence reads: CASSGYGTGGYEQYF. DNA for the CDR3: TGTGCCAGCAGTGGCTACGGGACAGGGGGCTACGAGCAGTACTTC.

This chain links TRBV10-3 with TRBJ2-1; maybe TRBD2 (6 bases). The germline V and J ends were trimmed by 8 bases and 8 bases, with 16 bases remaining between them. CDR3 length: 13 residues. Germline V gene data show CDR1 as ENHRY and CDR2 as SYGVKD. For the CDR3, the DNA is TGTGCCATCGGTTGGCTAGCGAAGGATGAGCAGTTCTTC. Protein: CAIGWLAKDEQFF.

This clone was detected only a few times. The chain has TRBV2 and TRBJ2-7, with 7 nucleotides matching TRBD2. Trimming removed 5 bases from V and 13 bases from J; junction bases left unmatched: 8. The germline V gene encodes CDR1 SNHLY and CDR2 FYNNEI. The CDR3 consists of 11 residues. CDR3 amino acids: CASSLMGLPYF. The CDR3 DNA reads as TGTGCCAGCAGTCTCATGGGACTACCTTACTTC.

The chain links TRBV9 to TRBJ2-7, with D perhaps matching TRBD2 (6 bases). Per the germline V gene, CDR1 is SGDLS and CDR2 is YYNGEE. Trimming removed 4 bases at V and 2 bases at J, with 16 bases between. This CDR3 is 15 amino acids long. CDR3 nucleotide sequence: TGTGCCAGCAGCCCAGGAGGGGACTTGACCTACGAGCAGTACTTC. This sequence encodes CASSPGGDLTYEQYF.

The V gene is TRBV11-2, the J gene TRBJ1-3, with 7 nucleotides matching TRBD1. CDR1 and CDR2 from the germline V gene are SGHAT and FQNNGV. The CDR3 extends over 16 amino acids. V gave up 6 bases and J gave up 2 bases; unmatched junction bases: 10. CDR3 protein: CASSSRDRAAGNTIYF. CDR3 coding DNA: TGTGCCAGCAGTTCCCGCGACAGGGCGGCTGGAAACACCATATATTTT. Combining the CDR3 with reference TRBV11-2 and TRBJ1-3 gives the whole variable domain EAGVAQSPRYKIIEKRQSVAFWCNPISGHATLYWYQQILGQGPKLLIQFQNNGVVDDSQLPKDRFSAERLKGVDSTLKIQPAKLEDSAVYLCASSSRDRAAGNTIYFGEGSWLTVV.

The chain joins TRBV19 to TRBJ2-7; no firm D call. The CDR3 is 14 amino acids. Between the trimmed V and J ends, which lost 3 bases and 4 bases, there was a span of 13 bases. Per the germline V gene, CDR1 is LNHDA and CDR2 is SQIVND (reference sequence). CDR3 protein: CASSIGRNRYEQYF. The CDR3, as DNA: TGTGCCAGTAGTATTGGCAGGAATCGATACGAGCAGTACTTC.

CDR3 nucleotide sequence: TGTGCCAGCAGCTTATTTAGTGGCGGAACCGACGAGCAGTACTTC. Residues: CASSLFSGGTDEQYF. The gene calls are TRBV7-2 and TRBJ2-7; D is undetermined. Germline V gives CDR1 SGHTA, CDR2 FQGNSA. V was clipped by 2 bases and J by 5 bases, with 16 bases between them. The CDR3 covers 15 residues.

The chain joins TRBV30 to TRBJ2-7; possibly TRBD1 or TRBD2 for D (8 bases each). CDR1 and CDR2 (germline): GTSNPN, SVGIG (reference sequence). This CDR3 is 13 amino acids long. With 4 bases removed from V and 6 bases from J, the gap between germline ends came to 16 bases. CDR3 amino acids: CAWNRGTRREQYF. The DNA of the CDR3 is TGTGCCTGGAACAGGGGGACTAGGCGCGAGCAGTACTTC.